This T cell receptor (beta chain) was observed in a study of blood T cell repertoires in COVID-19 (dated by TCRdb to 2018 to 2020). With respect to the entire study: Samples covering the acute and convalescent phases of COVID-19 were provided by collaborators in the United States, Italy and Spain. The repertoires were made available in a free public database intended to serve as a resource for research on the immune response to SARS-CoV-2. The prospective study material was composed of cDNA or gDNA derived from T cells, B-cell-depleted T cells, or PBMCs. A de-identified subject ID, COVID-19 status, age in years and sex were almost always included in the sample metadata. Deeply sampled blood TCRbeta repertoires from subjects exposed to, actively infected with, or recovered from COVID-19 were included in the dataset. Samples came from the ongoing ImmuneRACE study (first 160 participants) plus 1,254 subjects from 6 global collaborators. Where HLA class I and class II types were available, the types were taken from metadata supplied by the sample provider, not from assay-based typing.

The collaborating institutions used their own protocols to collect whole blood in K2EDTA tubes. For TCRbeta analysis, collaborators shipped samples as frozen whole blood, isolated PBMCs, or DNA extracted from either of those sample types. This clone was detected only once. This clone's antigen is unknown. Per-base quality was not reported, and no clone a single base away is much larger than it. Overall study outcomes, separate from this receptor: The amount of clinical and demographic metadata varied by source and participant and was provided uncurated.

Spanning cysteine to phenylalanine, the CDR3 consists of 15 amino acids. The kept DNA is CDR3 alone, 45 bases in frame from the first base. Compared with germline, V lacks 4 bases and J lacks 5 bases; bases without a gene match: 12. CDR1 SGHRS and CDR2 YFSETQ are derived from the germline V gene. TCRbeta CDR3 regions were amplified from genomic DNA using the immunoSEQ Assay, a bias-controlled multiplex PCR. In the authors' own workflow: Within the assay, amplification of reference gene primers was used to estimate how many nucleated cells each sample contained. To quantify the absolute abundance of each unique TCRbeta CDR3 rearrangement, sequence reads were collapsed and filtered. For each sample, productive Simpson clonality was calculated by taking the square root of Simpson's diversity index across productive rearrangements. Sourced from immuneACCESS, this table was stored by TCRdb with only in-frame sequences that have V and J called. A share of the clones is absent; for the studies checked, an unresolved V gene accounts for under half, and the remainder has no known explanation. Clonal size and the V and J genes are those of that table, whereas D and trimming came from the DNA. In all, the sample holds 350,000 to 400,000 clones, and nearly 90% of those were seen once. Clones ranked in the top ten supply approximately 6.2% of the sample.

The chain links TRBV5-1 with TRBJ2-7; 7 central nucleotides agree with TRBD1. The source is a man between 18 and 35 years old with active or convalescent COVID-19. The sample comprised peripheral blood. The CDR3 has the sequence CASSHTNRGFDEQYF. In nucleotide form, the sequence is TGCGCCAGCAGCCATACAAACAGGGGTTTCGACGAGCAGTACTTC.